This T cell receptor beta chain comes out of a study of T cells expressing NK-cell markers. Study-level background: Beta-chain profiling covered CD3+CD56+NKG2C+, CD3+CD56+NKG2C- and CD3+CD56-NKG2C+ sorted subsets.

Study-level points and caveats: Leadership of the CD3+CD56-NKG2C+ fraction also belonged to these clonotypes in four donors.

Notes on this clonotype: Its antigen is not identified.

UMIs accompanied the 5'RACE template switching by which TCR beta cDNA was made. TCRdb reanalyzed the 5' RACE reads, giving one entry per CDR3 protein sequence and no DNA. Recorded for this sample: around 100,000 distinct CDR3 sequences. The V gene's germline CDR1 is DFQATT and CDR2 SNEGSKA (reference sequence). The CDR3 contains 14 residues. The V and J genes are TRBV20-1 and TRBJ1-1; the D call of TRBD1 rests on TCRdb alone, since no DNA is present to check it. Sample: blood T cells: a sorted CD56 or NKG2C T cell subset, CD4+ or CD8+ T cells, or bulk PBMC T cells (not recorded which). The sequence derives from a woman between 18 and 69 years old in good health. This chain's CDR3 is CSATGTGSHTEAFF.